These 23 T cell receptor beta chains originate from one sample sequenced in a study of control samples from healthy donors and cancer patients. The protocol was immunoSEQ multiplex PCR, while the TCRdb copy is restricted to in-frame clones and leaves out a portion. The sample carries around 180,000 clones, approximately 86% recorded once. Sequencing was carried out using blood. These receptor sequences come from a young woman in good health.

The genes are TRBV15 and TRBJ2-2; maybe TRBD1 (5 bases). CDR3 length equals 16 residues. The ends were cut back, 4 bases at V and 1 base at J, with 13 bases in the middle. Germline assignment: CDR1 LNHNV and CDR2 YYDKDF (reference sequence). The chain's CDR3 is CATSTRMGQNTGELFF. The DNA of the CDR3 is TGTGCCACCAGCACCCGAATGGGGCAGAACACCGGGGAGCTGTTTTTT. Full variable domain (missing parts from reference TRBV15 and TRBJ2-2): DAMVIQNPRYQVTQFGKPVTLSCSQTLNHNVMYWYQQKSSQAPKLLFHYYDKDFNNEADTPDNFQSRRPNTSFCFLDIRSPGLGDTAMYLCATSTRMGQNTGELFFGEGSRLTVL.

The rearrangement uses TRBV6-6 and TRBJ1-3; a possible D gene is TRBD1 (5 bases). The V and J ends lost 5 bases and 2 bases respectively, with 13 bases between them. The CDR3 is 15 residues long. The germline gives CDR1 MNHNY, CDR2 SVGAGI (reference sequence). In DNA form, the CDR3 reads TGTGCCAGCAGTACACAGGTAGCCACTGGAAACACCATATATTTT. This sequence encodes CASSTQVATGNTIYF.

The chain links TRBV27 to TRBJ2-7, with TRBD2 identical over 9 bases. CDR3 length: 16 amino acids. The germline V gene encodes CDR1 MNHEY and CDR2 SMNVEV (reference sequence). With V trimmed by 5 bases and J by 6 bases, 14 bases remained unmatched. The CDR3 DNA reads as TGTGCCAGCAGTCCAAAGGGGGGCGGGAGGGCCGTCGAGCAGTACTTC. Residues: CASSPKGGGRAVEQYF.

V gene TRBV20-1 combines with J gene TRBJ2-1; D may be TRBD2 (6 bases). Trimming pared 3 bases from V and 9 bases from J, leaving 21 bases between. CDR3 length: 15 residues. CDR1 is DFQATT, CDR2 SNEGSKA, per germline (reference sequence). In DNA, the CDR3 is TGCAGTGCTAGTGTACTAGCTCGGGCAATCGGTGAGCAGTTCTTC. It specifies CSASVLARAIGEQFF.

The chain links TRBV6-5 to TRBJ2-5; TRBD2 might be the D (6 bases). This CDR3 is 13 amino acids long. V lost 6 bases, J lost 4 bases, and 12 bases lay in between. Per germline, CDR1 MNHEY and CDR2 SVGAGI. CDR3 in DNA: TGTGCCAGCAGGAGGAGGGTCGGAGAGACCCAGTACTTC. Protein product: CASRRRVGETQYF.

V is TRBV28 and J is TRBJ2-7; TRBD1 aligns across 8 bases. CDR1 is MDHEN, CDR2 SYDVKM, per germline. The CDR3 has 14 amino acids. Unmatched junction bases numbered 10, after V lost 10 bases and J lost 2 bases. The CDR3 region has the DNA TGTGCCACCCTGTACGGGACAGGAACCTACGAGCAGTACTTC. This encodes CATLYGTGTYEQYF.

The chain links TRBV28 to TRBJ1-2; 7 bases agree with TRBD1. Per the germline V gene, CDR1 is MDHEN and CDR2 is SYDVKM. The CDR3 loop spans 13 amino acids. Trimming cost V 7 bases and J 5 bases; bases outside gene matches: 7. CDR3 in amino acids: CASIGDRPYGYTF. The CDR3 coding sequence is TGTGCCAGCATTGGGGACAGACCATATGGCTACACCTTC.

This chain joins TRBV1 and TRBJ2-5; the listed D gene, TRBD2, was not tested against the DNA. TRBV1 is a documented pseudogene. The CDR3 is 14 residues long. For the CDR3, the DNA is TGCACCAGCAGCTTGAGGGACTACCAAGAGACCCAGTACTTC. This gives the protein CTSSLRDYQETQYF.

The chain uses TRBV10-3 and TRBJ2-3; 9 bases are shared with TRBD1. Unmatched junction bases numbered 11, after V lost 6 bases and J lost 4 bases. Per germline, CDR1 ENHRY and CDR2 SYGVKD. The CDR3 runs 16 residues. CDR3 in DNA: TGTGCCATCAGAGCCTCGACAGGGGGTGACGCAGATACGCAGTATTTT. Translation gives CAIRASTGGDADTQYF.

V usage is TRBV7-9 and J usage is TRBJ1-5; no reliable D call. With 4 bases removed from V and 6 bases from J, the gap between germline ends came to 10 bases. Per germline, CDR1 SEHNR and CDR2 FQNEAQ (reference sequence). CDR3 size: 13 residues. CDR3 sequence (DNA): TGTGCCAGCAGCTCGTCTGGTTCTCAGCCCCAGCATTTT. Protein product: CASSSSGSQPQHF.

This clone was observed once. DNA of the CDR3: TGTGCCAGCTCACCAACCTCCGACAGTACCACTGAAGCTTTCTTT. Encoded protein: CASSPTSDSTTEAFF. V and J are TRBV18 and TRBJ1-1; D is perhaps TRBD1 (5 bases). Deletions cut 2 bases from V and 4 bases from J, with 14 bases between. The CDR3 loop spans 15 amino acids. Germline V gives CDR1 KGHSH, CDR2 LQKENI.

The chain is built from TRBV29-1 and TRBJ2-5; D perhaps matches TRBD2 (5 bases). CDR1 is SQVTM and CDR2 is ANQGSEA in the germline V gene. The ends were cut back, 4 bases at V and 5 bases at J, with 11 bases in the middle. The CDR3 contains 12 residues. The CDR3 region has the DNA TGCAGCGTTGGCACTAGGTGGGAGACCCAGTACTTC. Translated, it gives CSVGTRWETQYF.

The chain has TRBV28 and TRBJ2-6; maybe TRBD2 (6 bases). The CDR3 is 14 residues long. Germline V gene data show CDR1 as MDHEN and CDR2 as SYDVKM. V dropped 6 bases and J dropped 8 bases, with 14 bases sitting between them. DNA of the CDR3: TGTGCCAGCAGGACGGGCCGGGGGACCAACGTCCTGACTTTC. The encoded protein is CASRTGRGTNVLTF.

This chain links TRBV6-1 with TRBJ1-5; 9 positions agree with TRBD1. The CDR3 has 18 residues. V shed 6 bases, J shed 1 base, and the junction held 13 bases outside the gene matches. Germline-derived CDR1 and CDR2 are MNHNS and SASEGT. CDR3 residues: CASSELRDRANSNQPQHF. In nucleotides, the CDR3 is TGTGCCAGCAGCGAACTCCGGGACAGGGCAAACAGCAATCAGCCCCAGCATTTT.

CDR3 nucleotides: TGTGCCAGCAGTTACTCGCCGGGACTAGCGGGCGAGCAGTACGTC. Protein product: CASSYSPGLAGEQYV. The chain employs TRBV6-6 and TRBJ2-7; TRBD2 aligns across 12 bases. Losses at the gene ends were 0 bases for V and 6 bases for J; bases not matched to a gene: 3. CDR1 and CDR2 (germline): MNHNY, SVGAGI (reference sequence). The CDR3 is 15 residues long.

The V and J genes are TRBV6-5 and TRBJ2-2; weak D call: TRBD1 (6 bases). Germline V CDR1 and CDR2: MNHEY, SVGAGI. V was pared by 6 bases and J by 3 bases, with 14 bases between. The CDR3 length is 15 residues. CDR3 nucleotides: TGTGCCAGCAGCCGCAGGGGACGGGACACCGGGGAGCTGTTTTTT. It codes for CASSRRGRDTGELFF.

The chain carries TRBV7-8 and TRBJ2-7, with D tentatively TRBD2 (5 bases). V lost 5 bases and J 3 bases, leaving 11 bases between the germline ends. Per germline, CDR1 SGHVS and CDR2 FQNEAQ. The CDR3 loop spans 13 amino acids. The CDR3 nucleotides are TGTGCCAGCAGCCTCCGAGGGATCTACGAGCAGTACTTC. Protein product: CASSLRGIYEQYF.

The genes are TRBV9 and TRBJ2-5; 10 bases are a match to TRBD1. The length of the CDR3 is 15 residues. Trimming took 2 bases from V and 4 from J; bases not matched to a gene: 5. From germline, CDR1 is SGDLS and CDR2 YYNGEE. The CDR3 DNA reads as TGTGCCAGCAGCGTCGGGACAGGGGACCGAGAGACCCAGTACTTC. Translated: CASSVGTGDRETQYF.

CDR3 sequence (DNA): TGTGCCAGCAGCCCGCGGGGGGCCGGGGAGCTGTTTTTT. It yields the protein CASSPRGAGELFF. The genes are TRBV7-2 and TRBJ2-2; TRBD2 matches at 8 bases. The CDR3 is made up of 13 amino acids. Losses at the gene ends were 5 bases for V and 6 bases for J; bases not matched to a gene: 2. CDR1 SGHTA and CDR2 FQGNSA come from the germline V gene.

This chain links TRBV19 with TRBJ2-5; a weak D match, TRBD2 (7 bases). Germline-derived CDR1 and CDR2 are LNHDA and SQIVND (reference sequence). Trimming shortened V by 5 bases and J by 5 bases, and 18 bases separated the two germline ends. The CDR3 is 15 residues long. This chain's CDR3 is CASSPRGARFETQYF. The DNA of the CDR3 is TGTGCCAGTAGTCCTCGGGGGGCCCGGTTTGAGACCCAGTACTTC.

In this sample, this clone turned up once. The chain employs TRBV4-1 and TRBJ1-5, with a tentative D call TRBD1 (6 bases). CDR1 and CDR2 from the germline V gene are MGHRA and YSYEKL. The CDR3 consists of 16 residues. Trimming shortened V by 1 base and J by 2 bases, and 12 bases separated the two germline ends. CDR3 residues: CASSQGQVIGNQPQHF. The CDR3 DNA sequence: TGCGCCAGCAGCCAAGGACAGGTAATTGGCAATCAGCCCCAGCATTTT.

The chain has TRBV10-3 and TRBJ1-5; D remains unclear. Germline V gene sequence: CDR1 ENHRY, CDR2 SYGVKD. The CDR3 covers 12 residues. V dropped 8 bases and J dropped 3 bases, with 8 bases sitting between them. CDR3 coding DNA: TGTGCCATCCGCAACCCCAATCAGCCCCAGCATTTT. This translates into CAIRNPNQPQHF.

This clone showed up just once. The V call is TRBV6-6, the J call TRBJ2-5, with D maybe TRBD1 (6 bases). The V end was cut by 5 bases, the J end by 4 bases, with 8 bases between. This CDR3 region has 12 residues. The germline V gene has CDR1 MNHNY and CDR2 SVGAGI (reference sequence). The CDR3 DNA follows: TGTGCCAGCAGTCCCAGGGGAGAGACCCAGTACTTC. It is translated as CASSPRGETQYF.